One sample yielded the 8 T cell receptor beta chains listed below, sequenced in a study of cytomegalovirus exposure and HLA in healthy donors. Clones were sequenced by immunoSEQ multiplex PCR, and TCRdb holds only the in-frame ones, with some missing. The repertoire holds about 150,000 clones, with approximately 91% as singletons. Sequences were obtained from PBMCs. The receptors here all came from a young man in good health and CMV-seronegative.

The chain employs TRBV4-3 and TRBJ1-1; 9 bases are a match to TRBD1. V was pared by 3 bases and J by 1 base, with 0 bases of the junction left unmatched. The CDR3 length is 14 residues. The V gene's germline CDR1 is LGHNA and CDR2 YSLEER. The CDR3 bases are TGCGCCAGCAGCCAGGGACAGGGGAACACTGAAGCTTTCTTT. This encodes CASSQGQGNTEAFF.

The V and J genes are TRBV5-1 and TRBJ2-1, with 11 bases identical to TRBD2. This CDR3 contains 15 residues. The germline V gene encodes CDR1 SGHRS and CDR2 YFSETQ. The trim removed 6 bases at V and 2 bases at J, leaving 4 bases unmatched. The CDR3 DNA sequence: TGCGCCAGCACCGGGGGACTAGCGGCCTACAATGAGCAGTTCTTC. It specifies CASTGGLAAYNEQFF.

The V gene is TRBV20-1, the J gene TRBJ2-5; D is perhaps TRBD1 (6 bases). Germline CDR1 DFQATT, CDR2 SNEGSKA (reference sequence). The CDR3 covers 11 residues. CDR3 sequence reads: CRATGQETQYF. For the CDR3, the DNA is TGCAGGGCGACAGGACAAGAGACCCAGTACTTC.

V is TRBV5-6 and J is TRBJ1-1, with TRBD1 matching over 9 bases. This CDR3 comprises 16 residues. V shed 4 bases, J shed 0 bases, and the junction held 7 bases outside the gene matches. Germline V gives CDR1 SGHDT, CDR2 YYEEEE. The chain's CDR3 is CASSLPGQGMNTEAFF. CDR3 bases: TGTGCCAGCAGCCTTCCGGGACAGGGCATGAACACTGAAGCTTTCTTT.

The V call is TRBV7-2, the J call TRBJ1-5; TRBD1 is a possible D gene (5 bases). There are 14 residues in the CDR3. CDR1 is SGHTA and CDR2 is FQGNSA in the germline V gene. Trimming stripped 7 bases from V and 1 base from J, with 11 bases between. DNA for the CDR3: TGTGCCAGCACCCCCGGGGGGAGCAATCAGCCCCAGCATTTT. This sequence encodes CASTPGGSNQPQHF.

The rearrangement links TRBV10-2 to TRBJ2-1; 13 nucleotides line up with TRBD2. The CDR3 runs to 15 residues. V lost 5 bases and J lost 6; bases outside the gene matches: 4. CDR1 and CDR2 from the germline V gene are WSHSY and SAAADI. This CDR3 is CASSLGLAGANEQFF. The CDR3 nucleotides are TGCGCCAGCAGTCTAGGACTAGCGGGAGCCAATGAGCAGTTCTTC.

The chain recombines TRBV5-4 with TRBJ2-7, with a possible D match to TRBD2 (6 bases). The CDR3 sequence is 16 residues long. V was shortened by 3 bases and J by 1 base, with 17 bases between the two germline ends. Germline CDR1 is SGHNT and CDR2 is YYREEE (reference sequence). This chain's CDR3 is CASSSGLVAVSYEQYF. CDR3 sequence (DNA): TGTGCCAGCAGCTCCGGTCTTGTAGCGGTATCCTACGAGCAGTACTTC.

The chain links TRBV5-4 to TRBJ2-1, with TRBD2 as a possible D gene (5 bases). In germline, CDR1 is SGHNT, CDR2 YYREEE (reference sequence). V was trimmed by 0 bases and J by 5 bases, leaving 9 bases between them. This CDR3 has 14 amino acids. CDR3 protein: CASSLVRTDNEQFF. DNA of the CDR3: TGTGCCAGCAGCTTGGTCCGGACTGACAATGAGCAGTTCTTC.